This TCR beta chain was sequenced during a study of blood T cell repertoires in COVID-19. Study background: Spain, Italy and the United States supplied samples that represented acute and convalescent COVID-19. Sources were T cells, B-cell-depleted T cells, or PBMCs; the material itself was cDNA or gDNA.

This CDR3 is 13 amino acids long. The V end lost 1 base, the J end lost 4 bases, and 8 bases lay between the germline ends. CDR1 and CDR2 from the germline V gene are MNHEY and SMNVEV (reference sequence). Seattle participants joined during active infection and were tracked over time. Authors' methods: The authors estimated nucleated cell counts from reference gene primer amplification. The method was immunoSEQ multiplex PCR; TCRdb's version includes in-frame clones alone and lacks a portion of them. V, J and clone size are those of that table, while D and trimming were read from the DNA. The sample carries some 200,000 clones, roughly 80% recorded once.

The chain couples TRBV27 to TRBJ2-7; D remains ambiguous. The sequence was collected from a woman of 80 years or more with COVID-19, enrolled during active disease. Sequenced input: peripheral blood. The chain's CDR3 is CASSLFQYYEQYF. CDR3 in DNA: TGTGCCAGCAGTTTATTTCAGTATTACGAGCAGTACTTC.